This paragraph covers one T cell receptor (beta chain) sequence. Its antigen remains unknown. A read error is likely, as this CDR3 ends without the conserved phenylalanine or tryptophan. Investigators took RNA and DNA out together from approximately 22-30 mg of unsorted bulk tissue. Infection with HBV was chronic in patients; they were treatment-naive. The source of the sample is a study of tumor-infiltrating lymphocytes in primary liver carcinoma. Findings and caveats of the study: Tumor-adjacent and tumor-blood pairs overlapped less than tumor region pairs did.

Germline V gene data show CDR1 as SQVTM and CDR2 as ANQGSEA. This CDR3 has 10 amino acids. Trimming took 8 bases from V and 3 from J, leaving 7 bases between them. Production of TCR beta cDNA used around 500 ng total RNA together with a constant-region primer. Libraries of TCR beta came from three nested multiplex PCR rounds with slightly modified ARM-PCR. Primers for the first two PCR rounds were TRBV1-TRBV30 forward primers and a C-beta reverse primer (about 10 cycles per round). TCRdb independently ran MiXCR on the multiplex PCR reads; one entry per CDR3 protein. This sample has 50,000 to 70,000 distinct CDR3 sequences, with about two thirds found just once.

This chain uses TRBV29-1 with TRBJ1-1; D is unresolved. The sample consisted of liver tumor tissue from sampling region 2. Subset in this sample: tumor region T2, inferior pole. The TCR originated in a middle-aged man with primary liver carcinoma and hepatitis B virus infection. CDR3 sequence: CSILDTEAFL. Written as DNA, the CDR3 is TGCAGCATACTTGACACTGAAGCTTTCCTT.